The 8 T cell receptor beta chains below come from one sample, sequenced in a study of T cells in Graves' hyperthyroidism and ophthalmopathy. The TCR beta CDR3 regions underwent amplification using RNA transcripts as the source. The study used the HTBI primer set for a first-round RT-PCR of the TCR CDR3. One entry per CDR3 protein results from TCRdb running MiXCR on the multiplex PCR reads. The sample yields 340,000 or so distinct CDR3 sequences, 15% to 20% seen once. Sequencing used blood. The receptors shown here come from a man between 25 and 39 years old with Graves' hyperthyroidism.

This clonotype turned up a few times. The chain is built from TRBV24-1 and TRBJ2-2; a weak D match, TRBD1 (6 bases). This CDR3 has 13 amino acids. The germline V gene has CDR1 KGHDR and CDR2 SFDVKD. The V end was cut by 4 bases, the J end by 14 bases, with 16 bases between. CDR3 region: CATSDDNTGKLFF. The CDR3 nucleotides are TGTGCCACCAGTGACGACAACACAGGGAAACTGTTTTTT.

This clonotype showed up many times. The chain employs TRBV3-1 and TRBJ2-2; D not resolved. This CDR3 has 16 amino acids. Trimming removed 4 bases from V and 0 bases from J, with 12 bases in between. Germline assignment: CDR1 LGHDT and CDR2 YNNKEL (reference sequence). The CDR3 nucleotides read TGTGCCAGCAGCCGGCCAGGAGTAGCGAACACCGGGGAGCTGTTTTTT. Protein: CASSRPGVANTGELFF.

This clonotype was seen repeatedly, ten times or more. The J gene is TRBJ2-2, the V gene TRBV11-2; maybe TRBD1 (6 bases). This CDR3 region has 14 residues. Germline lookup yields CDR1 SGHAT and CDR2 FQNNGV. The V and J ends lost 5 bases and 8 bases respectively, with 15 bases between them. CDR3 nucleotide sequence: TGTGCCAGCAGCCCCTCCACAGGGTCAGGGGAGCTGTTTTTT. It codes for CASSPSTGSGELFF.

This clonotype was recorded at least ten times. The chain couples TRBV11-2 to TRBJ2-1, with 9 nucleotides matching TRBD2. V shed 5 bases, J shed 7 bases, and the junction held 12 bases outside the gene matches. Germline CDR1 and CDR2: SGHAT and FQNNGV. This CDR3 has 16 residues. The CDR3 spells CASSMTSGMEGNEQFF. For the CDR3, the DNA is TGTGCCAGCAGCATGACTAGCGGAATGGAAGGAAATGAGCAGTTCTTC. Complete variable domain (other parts from reference TRBV11-2 and TRBJ2-1): EAGVAQSPRYKIIEKRQSVAFWCNPISGHATLYWYQQILGQGPKLLIQFQNNGVVDDSQLPKDRFSAERLKGVDSTLKIQPAKLEDSAVYLCASSMTSGMEGNEQFFGPGTRLTVL.

CDR3 nucleotides: TGTGCCAGCACCGATCGGTGGCCGGGAGGGCTAGATGGCTACACCTTC. It specifies CASTDRWPGGLDGYTF. The chain couples TRBV6-2 or TRBV6-3 to TRBJ1-2; D remains ambiguous. Trimming removed 7 bases from V and 6 bases from J, with 24 bases in between. Germline V gene lookup returns CDR1 MNHEY and CDR2 SVGEGT. This CDR3 has 16 residues.

The rearrangement uses TRBV27 and TRBJ2-5, with 7 bases identical to TRBD1. The CDR3 totals 15 residues. CDR1 and CDR2 (germline): MNHEY, SMNVEV (reference sequence). Losses at the gene ends were 5 bases for V and 4 bases for J; bases not matched to a gene: 10. The CDR3 sequence: CASSPDRVRRETQYF. The CDR3 DNA reads as TGTGCCAGCAGTCCCGACAGGGTCAGGCGAGAGACCCAGTACTTC.

This clonotype has a count of ten or more. The rearrangement links TRBV2 to TRBJ2-3; D may match TRBD1 or TRBD2 (5 bases each). Germline lookup yields CDR1 SNHLY and CDR2 FYNNEI. The CDR3 runs to 14 residues. The germline V and J ends were trimmed by 10 bases and 2 bases, with 16 bases remaining between them. CDR3 residues: CATTGLGTTDTQYF. In DNA form, the CDR3 reads TGTGCCACAACAGGACTGGGAACCACAGATACGCAGTATTTT.

This clonotype was seen a single time. The gene calls are TRBV5-1 and TRBJ2-2, with TRBD1 as a possible D gene (5 bases). CDR3 length equals 16 residues. Trimming left V 3 bases short and J 3 bases short, with 15 bases between. The germline V gene encodes CDR1 SGHRS and CDR2 YFSETQ. In DNA form, the CDR3 reads TGCGCCAGCAGCTATCTTCAGGGTGGGGACACCGGGGAGCTGTTTTTT. Translation gives CASSYLQGGDTGELFF.